Listed below are T cell receptor beta chains from one sample, sequenced in a study of T cell responses to AZD1222 COVID-19 vaccine. The protocol was immunoSEQ multiplex PCR, while the TCRdb copy is restricted to in-frame clones and leaves out a portion. The table records over 150,000 clones, about 85% of them present only once. Sequenced here: peripheral blood, sampled on day 0 of AZD1222 vaccination. The receptors come from an adult in good health. CDR3s include the opening cysteine and the closing phenylalanine or tryptophan. The order of the fields is J gene, clone size, D gene, V gene, CDR3 DNA, CDR3 protein. The D gene is left open where the match is weak. Clone sizes are given selectively: once, few, many, or a class where the clone is expanded.

j_call: TRBJ2-1; clone_size: NA; d_call: NA; v_call: TRBV5-1; cdr3_nt: TGCGCCAGCAGCTTGGAACAGTCTTACAATGAGCAGTTCTTC; cdr3_aa: CASSLEQSYNEQFF
j_call: TRBJ2-3; clone_size: NA; d_call: NA; v_call: TRBV9; cdr3_nt: TGTGCCAGCAGCGTAGGAGATACGCAGTATTTT; cdr3_aa: CASSVGDTQYF
j_call: TRBJ1-3; clone_size: NA; d_call: NA; v_call: TRBV19; cdr3_nt: TGTGCCAGTAGCAAATCCTCTGGAAACACCATATATTTT; cdr3_aa: CASSKSSGNTIYF
j_call: TRBJ1-2; clone_size: NA; d_call: NA; v_call: TRBV19; cdr3_nt: TGTGCCAGTAGAACAGGGTTCGTAGGCTACACCTTC; cdr3_aa: CASRTGFVGYTF
j_call: TRBJ1-2; clone_size: NA; d_call: NA; v_call: TRBV5-1; cdr3_nt: TGCGCCAGCAGCTTCTTAACTCGGACAACGCGGGACTATGGCTACACCTTC; cdr3_aa: CASSFLTRTTRDYGYTF
j_call: TRBJ1-5; clone_size: NA; d_call: TRBD1; v_call: TRBV6-1; cdr3_nt: TGTGCCAGCAGTGAAAGGGGGCACCGCCGGAGGAGCAATCAGCCCCAGCATTTT; cdr3_aa: CASSERGHRRRSNQPQHF
j_call: TRBJ1-4; clone_size: NA; d_call: NA; v_call: TRBV28; cdr3_nt: TGTGCCAGCAGTTTAAAACAGGGAGGCGAAAAACTGTTTTTT; cdr3_aa: CASSLKQGGEKLFF
j_call: TRBJ2-7; clone_size: NA; d_call: TRBD1; v_call: TRBV5-1; cdr3_nt: TGCGCCAGCAGCTCACACCCGCCCCCAGGGGGCGAGCAGTACTTC; cdr3_aa: CASSSHPPPGGEQYF
j_call: TRBJ2-7; clone_size: NA; d_call: TRBD2; v_call: TRBV30; cdr3_nt: TGTGCCTGGAGGCTAGCGGGGAACGCCTACGAGCAGTACTTC; cdr3_aa: CAWRLAGNAYEQYF
j_call: TRBJ1-2; clone_size: NA; d_call: TRBD1; v_call: TRBV6-1; cdr3_nt: TGTGCCAGCAGTGACCAGGACAGGACCTATGGCTACACCTTC; cdr3_aa: CASSDQDRTYGYTF
j_call: TRBJ2-1; clone_size: NA; d_call: TRBD2; v_call: TRBV18; cdr3_nt: TGTGCCAGCTCACAATCGACTAGCGGAGGGGCTATGTGGTTCTTC; cdr3_aa: CASSQSTSGGAMWFF
j_call: TRBJ2-5; clone_size: NA; d_call: NA; v_call: TRBV7-7; cdr3_nt: TGTGCCAGCAGCTTAGGCAGGGGCCGCGGGGGTACCCAGTACTTC; cdr3_aa: CASSLGRGRGGTQYF
j_call: TRBJ2-7; clone_size: NA; d_call: NA; v_call: TRBV14; cdr3_nt: TGTGCCAGCAGCCAAGACTGGGCTGCGGCCAACGAGCAGTACTTC; cdr3_aa: CASSQDWAAANEQYF
j_call: TRBJ2-7; clone_size: NA; d_call: TRBD1; v_call: TRBV7-8; cdr3_nt: TGTGCCAGCAGCACCGGAATGGGACAGGGGGCCTACGAGCAGTACTTC; cdr3_aa: CASSTGMGQGAYEQYF
j_call: TRBJ2-7; clone_size: once; d_call: NA; v_call: TRBV27; cdr3_nt: TGTGCCAGCAGTCGGGCTGACCGAGGGCCCTACGAGCAGTACTTC; cdr3_aa: CASSRADRGPYEQYF
j_call: TRBJ2-7; clone_size: NA; d_call: NA; v_call: TRBV5-1; cdr3_nt: TGCGCCAGCAGCTTGCAGGGAGTTTTTACGGAGCAGTACTTC; cdr3_aa: CASSLQGVFTEQYF
j_call: TRBJ2-7; clone_size: NA; d_call: NA; v_call: TRBV19; cdr3_nt: TGTGCCAGTGAGGGCGGAACCTACGAGCAGTACTTC; cdr3_aa: CASEGGTYEQYF
j_call: TRBJ2-7; clone_size: NA; d_call: NA; v_call: TRBV30; cdr3_nt: TGTGCCTGGAGCCCTACGGCTGGGCCCTACGAGCAGTACTTC; cdr3_aa: CAWSPTAGPYEQYF
j_call: TRBJ2-7; clone_size: once; d_call: NA; v_call: TRBV7-9; cdr3_nt: TGTGCCAGCAGCCCCCAATCTTACGAGCAGTACTTC; cdr3_aa: CASSPQSYEQYF
j_call: TRBJ1-1; clone_size: once; d_call: NA; v_call: TRBV6-5; cdr3_nt: TGTGCCAGCAGGATGAACACTGAAGCTTTCTTT; cdr3_aa: CASRMNTEAFF
j_call: TRBJ2-1; clone_size: NA; d_call: TRBD2; v_call: TRBV11-2; cdr3_nt: TGTGCCAGCAGCTTTCCGGGACTACAAGTAGGGCATGAGCAGTTCTTC; cdr3_aa: CASSFPGLQVGHEQFF
j_call: TRBJ1-5; clone_size: NA; d_call: NA; v_call: TRBV27; cdr3_nt: TGTGCCAGCAGTTTGGGACCAGCGGGCAATCAGCCCCAGCATTTT; cdr3_aa: CASSLGPAGNQPQHF